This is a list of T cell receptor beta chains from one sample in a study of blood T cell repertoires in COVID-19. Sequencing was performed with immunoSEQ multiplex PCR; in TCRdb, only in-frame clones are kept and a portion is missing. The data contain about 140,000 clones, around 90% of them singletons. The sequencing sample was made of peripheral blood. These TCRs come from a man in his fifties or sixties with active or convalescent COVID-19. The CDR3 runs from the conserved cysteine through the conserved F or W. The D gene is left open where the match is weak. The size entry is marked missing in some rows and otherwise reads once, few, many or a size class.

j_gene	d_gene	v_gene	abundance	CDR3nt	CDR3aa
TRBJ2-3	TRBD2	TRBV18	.	TGTGCCAGCTCCCGGGACTTGAGTAGCGGGACGTCAGATACGCAGTATTTT	CASSRDLSSGTSDTQYF
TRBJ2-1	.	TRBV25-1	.	TGTGCCAGCAGCGAAGACAGTTACAATGAGCAGTTCTTC	CASSEDSYNEQFF
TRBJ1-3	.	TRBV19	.	TGTGCCAGTAGTATTGACAGGAGCTCTGGAAACACCATATATTTT	CASSIDRSSGNTIYF
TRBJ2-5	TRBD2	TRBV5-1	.	TGCGCCAGCAGCTTCGGGACTAGCGGACAAGAGACCCAGTACTTC	CASSFGTSGQETQYF
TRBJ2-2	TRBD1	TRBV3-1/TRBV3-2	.	TGTGCCAGCAGCCAAGAGTCGGCAGGGGGCCTCGGGGAGCTGTTTTTT	CASSQESAGGLGELFF
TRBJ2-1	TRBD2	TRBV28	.	TGTGCCAGCAGTTTATGGACTAGCGGGTACAATGAGCAGTTCTTC	CASSLWTSGYNEQFF
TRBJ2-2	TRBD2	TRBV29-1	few	TGCAGCGTCGTAGCGGGAGGGCCGGACGGGGAGCTGTTTTTT	CSVVAGGPDGELFF
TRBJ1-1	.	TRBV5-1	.	TGCGCCAGCAGGGCGGGGAACACTGAAGCTTTCTTT	CASRAGNTEAFF
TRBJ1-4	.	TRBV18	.	TGTGCCAGCTCACCACAGGGGCCCAATAATGAAAAACTGTTTTTT	CASSPQGPNNEKLFF
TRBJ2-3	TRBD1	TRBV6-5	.	TGTGCCAGCAGTTACATGACAGGGAGCACAGATACGCAGTATTTT	CASSYMTGSTDTQYF
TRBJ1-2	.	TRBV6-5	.	TGTGCCAGCAGTTCCGACAGCTATGGCTACACCTTC	CASSSDSYGYTF
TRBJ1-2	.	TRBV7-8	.	TGTGCCAGCAGCTTAGCTGGGCTGGGCTATGGCTACACCTTC	CASSLAGLGYGYTF
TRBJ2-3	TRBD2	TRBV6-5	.	TGTGCCAGGGGGGAGGGGTTAGGGACAGATACGCAGTATTTT	CARGEGLGTDTQYF
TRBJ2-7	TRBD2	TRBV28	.	TGTGCCAGCATGGGGGGGAGCGAGCAGTACTTC	CASMGGSEQYF
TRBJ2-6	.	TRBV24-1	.	TGTGCCACCAGTGTGTGGGACTCCCGCTCTGGGGCCAACGTCCTGACTTTC	CATSVWDSRSGANVLTF
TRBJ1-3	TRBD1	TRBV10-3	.	TGTGCCAGCGAACCGGGACAGGGAGGAAACACCATATATTTT	CASEPGQGGNTIYF
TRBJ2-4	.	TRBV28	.	TGTGCCAGCAGTCCCAGGTCTTTAGCCAAAAACATTCAGTACTTC	CASSPRSLAKNIQYF
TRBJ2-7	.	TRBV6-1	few	TGTGCCAGCAGTGAATTCGACTGGGTTTTTGGGGAGCAGTACTTC	CASSEFDWVFGEQYF
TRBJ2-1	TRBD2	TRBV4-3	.	TGCGCCAGCAGCCACGTCTCTAGCGGGATATACAATGAGCAGTTCTTC	CASSHVSSGIYNEQFF
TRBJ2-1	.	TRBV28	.	TGTGCCAGCAGGGGGGACTGGCGCTACAATGAGCAGTTCTTC	CASRGDWRYNEQFF
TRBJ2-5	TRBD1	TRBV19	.	TGTGCCAGTAGTAACACAGGGGGCGGCCAAGAGACCCAGTACTTC	CASSNTGGGQETQYF
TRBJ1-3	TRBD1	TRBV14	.	TGTGCCAGCAGCCCAAGACAGGGTGGAAACACCATATATTTT	CASSPRQGGNTIYF
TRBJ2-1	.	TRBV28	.	TGTGCCAGCAGTTTATTGGTCGGGAAGGCATACAATGAGCAGTTCTTC	CASSLLVGKAYNEQFF
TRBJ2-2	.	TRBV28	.	TGTGCCAGCGGATACCCCGGAGGCGTCGGGACACCGAACACCGGGGAGCTGTTTTTT	CASGYPGGVGTPNTGELFF
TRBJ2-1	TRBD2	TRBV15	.	TGTGCCACCAGCAGAGATCAAGCGACTAGCGGGAGGTACAATGAGCAGTTCTTC	CATSRDQATSGRYNEQFF
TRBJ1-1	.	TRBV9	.	TGTGCCAGCAGCGTAGTCAGGGGTTCGAACACTGAAGCTTTCTTT	CASSVVRGSNTEAFF
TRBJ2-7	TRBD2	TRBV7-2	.	TGTGCCAGCAGCTTACGTGTCTCTAGCGGGAACAACGAGCAGTACTTC	CASSLRVSSGNNEQYF
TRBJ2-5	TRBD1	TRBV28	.	TGTGCCAGCAGTCTCCCGGGACAGGGTCGGGAGACCCAGTACTTC	CASSLPGQGRETQYF
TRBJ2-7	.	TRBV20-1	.	TGCAGTGCTAGGGCAACCGAGCAGTACTTC	CSARATEQYF
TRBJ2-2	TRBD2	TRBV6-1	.	TGTGCCAGCAGTGAAAAGGGCCGGCTAGCGGGAGTCGCCGGGGAGCTGTTTTTT	CASSEKGRLAGVAGELFF
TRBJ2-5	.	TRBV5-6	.	TGTGCCAGCCACCTAGCGCCACAAGAGACCCAGTACTTC	CASHLAPQETQYF
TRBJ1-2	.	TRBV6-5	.	TGTGCCAGCAGTTACTCCAGGGATAACTATGGCTACACCTTC	CASSYSRDNYGYTF
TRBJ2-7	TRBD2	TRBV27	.	TGTGCCAGCAGTATCCGACTAGCGGATTTCTACGAGCAGTACTTC	CASSIRLADFYEQYF
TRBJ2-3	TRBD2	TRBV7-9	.	TGTGCCAGTGGACTAGCGGGAGTGAGAGATACGCAGTATTTT	CASGLAGVRDTQYF
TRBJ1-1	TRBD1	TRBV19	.	TGTGCCAGTAGAATAGACAGGGGGAACACTGAAGCTTTCTTT	CASRIDRGNTEAFF
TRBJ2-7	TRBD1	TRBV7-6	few	TGTGCCAGCAGCCCCAGGGACAGTTCCTCCTACGAGCAGTACTTC	CASSPRDSSSYEQYF
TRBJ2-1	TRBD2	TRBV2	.	TGTGCCAGCAGTGTGAGACTAGCGGGAGGATCAGGTGAGCAGTTCTTC	CASSVRLAGGSGEQFF